This T cell receptor beta chain was identified during a study of blood T cell repertoires in COVID-19. Study-level background: Samples representing acute and convalescent COVID-19 were sourced from the United States, Italy and Spain.

Only one count was recorded for this clone. The CDR3 is 14 amino acids. The V and J ends lost 4 bases and 0 bases respectively, with 9 bases between them. CDR1 is MNHEY and CDR2 is SMNVEV in the germline V gene (reference sequence). TCRdb's copy holds only in-frame clones and misses some; the assay was immunoSEQ multiplex PCR. Counted here are 150,000 or so clones, approximately 85% occurring once; the ten biggest clones make up 8%. The chain joins TRBV27 to TRBJ1-1, with D uncertain. The sequenced material came from peripheral blood. The sequence derives from a woman between 55 and 75 years old with COVID-19, enrolled during active disease. The CDR3 sequence is CASSSYSLNTEAFF. CDR3 sequence (DNA): TGTGCCAGCAGTTCGTACAGTTTGAACACTGAAGCTTTCTTT.